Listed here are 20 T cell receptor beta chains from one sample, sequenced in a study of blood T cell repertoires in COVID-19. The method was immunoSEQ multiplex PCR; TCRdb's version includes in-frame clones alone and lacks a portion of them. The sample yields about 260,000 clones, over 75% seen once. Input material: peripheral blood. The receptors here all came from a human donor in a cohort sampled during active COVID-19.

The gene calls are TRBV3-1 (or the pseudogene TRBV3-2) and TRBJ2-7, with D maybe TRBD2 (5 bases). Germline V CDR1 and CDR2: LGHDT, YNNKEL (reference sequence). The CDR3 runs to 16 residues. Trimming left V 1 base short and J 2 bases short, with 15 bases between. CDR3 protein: CASSQGGAPGTYEQYF. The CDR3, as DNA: TGTGCCAGCAGCCAAGGGGGAGCACCCGGGACCTACGAGCAGTACTTC.

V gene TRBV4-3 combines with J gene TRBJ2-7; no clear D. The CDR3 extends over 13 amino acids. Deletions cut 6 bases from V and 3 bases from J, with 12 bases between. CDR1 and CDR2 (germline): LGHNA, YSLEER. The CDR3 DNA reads TGCGCCAGCAGTCCCTCCATCTACTACGAGCAGTACTTC. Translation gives CASSPSIYYEQYF.

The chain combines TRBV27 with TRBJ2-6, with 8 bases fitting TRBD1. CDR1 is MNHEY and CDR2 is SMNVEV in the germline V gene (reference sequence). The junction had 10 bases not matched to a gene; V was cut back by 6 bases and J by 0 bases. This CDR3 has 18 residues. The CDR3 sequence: CASSYRGQGVSGANVLTF. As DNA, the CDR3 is TGTGCCAGCAGCTACCGTGGACAGGGCGTCTCTGGGGCCAACGTCCTGACTTTC.

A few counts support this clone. Here the CDR3 reads CAWRGWTGNSPLHF. CDR3 sequence (DNA): TGTGCCTGGAGAGGCTGGACAGGGAACTCACCCCTCCACTTT. The gene calls are TRBV30 and TRBJ1-6; 8 bases agree with TRBD1. The CDR3 has 14 residues. V dropped 3 bases and J dropped 10; count of bases not matched to a gene: 8. Germline values: CDR1 GTSNPN, CDR2 SVGIG (reference sequence). The full variable domain, in which reference TRBV30 and TRBJ1-6 provide the parts outside the CDR3, is SQTIHQWPATLVQPVGSPLSLECTVEGTSNPNLYWYRQAAGRGLQLLFYSVGIGQISSEVPQNLSASRPQDRQFILSSKKLLLSDSGFYLCAWRGWTGNSPLHFGNGTRLTVT.

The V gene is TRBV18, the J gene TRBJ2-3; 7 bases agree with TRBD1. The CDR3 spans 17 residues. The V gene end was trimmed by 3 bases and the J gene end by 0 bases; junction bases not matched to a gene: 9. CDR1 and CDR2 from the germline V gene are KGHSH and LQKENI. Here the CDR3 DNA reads TGTGCCAGCTCACCGATACAGGGGCCCACTAGCACAGATACGCAGTATTTT. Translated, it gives CASSPIQGPTSTDTQYF.

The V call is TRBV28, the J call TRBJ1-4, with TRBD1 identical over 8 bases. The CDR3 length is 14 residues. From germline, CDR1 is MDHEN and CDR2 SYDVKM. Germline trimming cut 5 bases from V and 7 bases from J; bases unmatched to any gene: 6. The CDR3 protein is CASSPWTGREKLFF. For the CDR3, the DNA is TGTGCCAGCAGTCCTTGGACAGGGCGTGAAAAACTGTTTTTT.

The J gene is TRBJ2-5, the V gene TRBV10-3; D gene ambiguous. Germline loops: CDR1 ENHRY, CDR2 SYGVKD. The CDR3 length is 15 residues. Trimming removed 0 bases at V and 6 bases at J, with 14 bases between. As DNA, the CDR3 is TGTGCCATCAGTGAGTCCCCCCTCCCGGTAAAGACCCAGTACTTC. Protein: CAISESPLPVKTQYF.

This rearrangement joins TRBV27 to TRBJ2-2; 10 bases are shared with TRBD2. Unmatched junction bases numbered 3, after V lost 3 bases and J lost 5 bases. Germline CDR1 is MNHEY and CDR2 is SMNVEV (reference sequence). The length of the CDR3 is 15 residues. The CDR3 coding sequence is TGTGCCAGCAGTTTGGGACTAGCGTCAACCGGGGAGCTGTTTTTT. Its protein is CASSLGLASTGELFF.

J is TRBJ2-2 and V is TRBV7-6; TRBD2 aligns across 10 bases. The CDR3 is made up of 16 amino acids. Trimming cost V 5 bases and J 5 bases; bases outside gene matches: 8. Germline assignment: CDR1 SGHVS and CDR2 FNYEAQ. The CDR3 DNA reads TGTGCCAGCAGCCCCGTAGCGGGAGGAAGGACCGGGGAGCTGTTTTTT. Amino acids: CASSPVAGGRTGELFF.

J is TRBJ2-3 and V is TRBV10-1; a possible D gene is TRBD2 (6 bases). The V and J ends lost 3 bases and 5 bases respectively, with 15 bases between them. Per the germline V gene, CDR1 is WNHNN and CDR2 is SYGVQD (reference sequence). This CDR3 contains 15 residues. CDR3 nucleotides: TGCGCCAGCAGTGATGGTTCGGCTAGCGAAGATACGCAGTATTTT. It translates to CASSDGSASEDTQYF.

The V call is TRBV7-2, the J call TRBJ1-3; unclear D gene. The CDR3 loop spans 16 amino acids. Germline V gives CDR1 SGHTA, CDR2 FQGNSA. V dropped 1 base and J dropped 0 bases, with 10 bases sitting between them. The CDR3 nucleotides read TGTGCCAGCAGCTTAGTGGGCCGTTCCTCTGGAAACACCATATATTTT. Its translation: CASSLVGRSSGNTIYF.

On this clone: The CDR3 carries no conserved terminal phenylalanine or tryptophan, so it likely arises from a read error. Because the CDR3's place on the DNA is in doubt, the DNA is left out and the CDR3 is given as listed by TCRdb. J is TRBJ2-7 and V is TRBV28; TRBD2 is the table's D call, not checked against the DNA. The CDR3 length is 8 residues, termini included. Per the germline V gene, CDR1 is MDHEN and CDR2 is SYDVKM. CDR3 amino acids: CASSCGAI.

The CDR3 DNA sequence: TGTGCCACCAGCAGAGATTTGGGACTAGCGGGATACACCGGGGAGCTGTTTTTT. It is translated as CATSRDLGLAGYTGELFF. The chain uses TRBV15 and TRBJ2-2; TRBD2 matches 13 bases. Germline V gives CDR1 LNHNV, CDR2 YYDKDF (reference sequence). V lost 0 bases, J lost 3 bases, and 4 bases stayed unmatched. This CDR3 has 18 amino acids.

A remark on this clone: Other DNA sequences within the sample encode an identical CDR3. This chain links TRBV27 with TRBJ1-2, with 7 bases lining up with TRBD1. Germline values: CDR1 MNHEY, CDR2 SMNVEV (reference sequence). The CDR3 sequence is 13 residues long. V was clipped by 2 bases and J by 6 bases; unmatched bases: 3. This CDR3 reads CASSLSRGNGYTF. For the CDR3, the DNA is TGTGCCAGCAGTTTAAGCAGGGGGAATGGCTACACCTTC.

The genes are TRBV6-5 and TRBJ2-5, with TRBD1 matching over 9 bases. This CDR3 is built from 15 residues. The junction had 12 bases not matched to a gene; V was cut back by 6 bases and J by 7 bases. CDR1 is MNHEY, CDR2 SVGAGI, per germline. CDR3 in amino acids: CASRVDRGQDGTQYF. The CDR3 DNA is TGTGCCAGCAGGGTGGACAGGGGTCAGGATGGGACCCAGTACTTC.

Here the CDR3 DNA reads TGCAGCGTTGGAAGCGGGGGGGCCTACGAGCAGTACTTC. The encoded protein is CSVGSGGAYEQYF. The J gene is TRBJ2-7, the V gene TRBV29-1, with 10 bases identical to TRBD2. The CDR3 contains 13 residues. J was trimmed by 2 bases and V by 4 bases; bases with no gene match: 2. Germline V gives CDR1 SQVTM, CDR2 ANQGSEA.

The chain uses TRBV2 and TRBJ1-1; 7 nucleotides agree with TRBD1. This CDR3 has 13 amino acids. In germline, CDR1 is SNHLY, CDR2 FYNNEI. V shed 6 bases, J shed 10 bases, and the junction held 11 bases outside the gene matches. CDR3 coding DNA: TGTGCCAGCAGCATACCGGGACAGTCACCAGCTTTCTTT. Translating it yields CASSIPGQSPAFF.

The CDR3: CASSELGLSGETQYF. CDR3 sequence (DNA): TGTGCCAGCAGTGAACTCGGACTAAGTGGGGAGACCCAGTACTTC. V and J are TRBV6-1 and TRBJ2-5; D possibly corresponds to TRBD2 (6 bases). V was clipped by 2 bases and J by 5 bases, with 15 bases between them. Germline lookup yields CDR1 MNHNS and CDR2 SASEGT. CDR3 length equals 15 residues.

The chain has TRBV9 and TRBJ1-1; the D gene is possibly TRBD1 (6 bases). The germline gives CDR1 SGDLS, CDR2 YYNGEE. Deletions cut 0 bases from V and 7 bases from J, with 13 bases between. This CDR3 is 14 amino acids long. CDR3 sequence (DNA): TGTGCCAGCAGCGTAGAGGGCAGGGGTGGTGAAGCTTTCTTT. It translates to CASSVEGRGGEAFF.

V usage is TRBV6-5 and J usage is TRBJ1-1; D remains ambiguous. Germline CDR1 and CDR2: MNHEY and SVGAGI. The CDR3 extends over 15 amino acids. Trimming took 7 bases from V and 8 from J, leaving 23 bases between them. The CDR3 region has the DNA TGTGCCAGCATCCATACCCAATCAGCGGTTTCCGAAGCTTTCTTT. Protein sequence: CASIHTQSAVSEAFF.